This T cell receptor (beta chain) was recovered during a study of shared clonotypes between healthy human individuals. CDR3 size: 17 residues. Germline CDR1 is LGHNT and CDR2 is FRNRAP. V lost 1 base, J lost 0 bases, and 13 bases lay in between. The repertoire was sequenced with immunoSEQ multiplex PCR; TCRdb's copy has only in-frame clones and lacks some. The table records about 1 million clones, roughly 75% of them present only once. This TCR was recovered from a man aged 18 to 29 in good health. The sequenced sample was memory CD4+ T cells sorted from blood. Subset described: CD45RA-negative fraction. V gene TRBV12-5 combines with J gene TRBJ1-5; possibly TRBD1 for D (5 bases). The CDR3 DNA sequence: TGTGCTAGTGGTTTGGAGGTTGGACAAGTTAGCAATCAGCCCCAGCATTTT. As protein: CASGLEVGQVSNQPQHF.